Following are 28 T cell receptor beta chains from one sample sequenced in a study of a mutant IDH1 vaccine in newly diagnosed glioma. Time point in this sample: week 5, during vaccination. Alongside topical imiquimod, each dose of vaccine comprised 300 ug of mutant IDH1 20-mer peptide. Their recognized antigens are unknown. Data came from immunoSEQ multiplex PCR; TCRdb stores just in-frame clones and leaves some out. The sample records about 83,000 clones, over 75% being singletons. The input for sequencing was PBMCs, taken from a glioma patient whose treatment included an IDH1 peptide vaccine. These TCRs come from a woman aged 45-65 years with glioma.

The chain is built from TRBV5-1 and TRBJ2-5; D is ambiguous. Trimming took 0 bases from V and 7 from J, leaving 19 bases between them. The CDR3 contains 16 residues. Germline loops: CDR1 SGHRS, CDR2 YFSETQ. The CDR3: CASSLARFQAPGTQYF. The CDR3 nucleotides read TGCGCCAGCAGCTTGGCCAGGTTCCAGGCCCCCGGGACCCAGTACTTC.

V gene TRBV5-1 combines with J gene TRBJ1-6, with D perhaps TRBD1 (5 bases). This CDR3 region has 15 residues. V dropped 0 bases and J dropped 8 bases, with 12 bases sitting between them. CDR1 and CDR2 (germline): SGHRS, YFSETQ. Here the CDR3 DNA reads TGCGCCAGCAGCTTGGCCCGGCAGGGAGATTCACCCCTCCACTTT. This sequence encodes CASSLARQGDSPLHF.

This clone was picked up one time. The chain links TRBV28 to TRBJ2-7, with 12 bases matching TRBD2. This CDR3 has 15 residues. V trimming: 5 bases; J trimming: 6 bases; junction bases outside the gene matches: 8. Germline values: CDR1 MDHEN, CDR2 SYDVKM. The CDR3 DNA sequence: TGTGCCAGCAGTCCCGCTAGCGGGAGGGCCGGCGAGCAGTACTTC. Amino acids: CASSPASGRAGEQYF.

CDR3 nucleotides: TGTGCCATCAGTGAGTCGGGGGGTAGCAATCAGCCCCAGCATTTT. Protein product: CAISESGGSNQPQHF. The gene calls are TRBV10-3 and TRBJ1-5; TRBD1 might be the D (5 bases). This CDR3 is 15 amino acids long. V was cut by 0 bases and J by 0 bases, with 6 bases left in between. Germline-derived CDR1 and CDR2 are ENHRY and SYGVKD.

A single count supports this clone. The chain links TRBV5-6 to TRBJ2-3; possibly TRBD2 for D (6 bases). Trimming took 4 bases from V and 0 from J, leaving 6 bases between them. The CDR3 consists of 13 residues. Per germline, CDR1 SGHDT and CDR2 YYEEEE. The CDR3 coding sequence is TGTGCCAGCAGCGGAGGGAGCACAGATACGCAGTATTTT. This codes for CASSGGSTDTQYF. Supplemented by reference TRBV5-6 and TRBJ2-3, the full variable domain reads DAGVTQSPTHLIKTRGQQVTLRCSPKSGHDTVSWYQQALGQGPQFIFQYYEEEERQRGNFPDRFSGHQFPNYSSELNVNALLLGDSALYLCASSGGSTDTQYFGPGTRLTVL.

The chain uses TRBV29-1 and TRBJ2-6; D is perhaps TRBD1 (6 bases). Germline loops: CDR1 SQVTM, CDR2 ANQGSEA. V was cut by 3 bases and J by 2 bases, with 11 bases left in between. The CDR3 has 15 amino acids. The CDR3 DNA sequence: TGCAGCGTTGAGATACAGGGAGCTGGGGCCAACGTCCTGACTTTC. This codes for CSVEIQGAGANVLTF. The full variable domain, with the rest looked up from reference TRBV29-1 and TRBJ2-6, is SAVISQKPSRDICQRGTSLTIQCQVDSQVTMMFWYRQQPGQSLTLIATANQGSEATYESGFVIDKFPISRPNLTFSTLTVSNMSPEDSSIYLCSVEIQGAGANVLTFGAGSRLTVL.

The chain carries TRBV7-3 and TRBJ2-1; 14 bases match TRBD2. CDR1 is SGHTA, CDR2 FQGTGA, per germline. The CDR3 has 17 amino acids. V shed 4 bases, J shed 8 bases, and the junction held 10 bases outside the gene matches. The CDR3 DNA follows: TGTGCCAGCAGCTCTGGCCAACCGGGACTAGCGGGAGATGAGCAGTTCTTC. Protein sequence: CASSSGQPGLAGDEQFF.

The V call is TRBV10-1, the J call TRBJ2-1; the match to TRBD2 covers 9 bases. There are 16 residues in the CDR3. Looked up from germline, CDR1 is WNHNN and CDR2 is SYGVQD (reference sequence). V lost 0 bases and J lost 3; bases outside the gene matches: 3. CDR3 DNA sequence: TGCGCCAGCAGTGAGTCAGGAGCGGGAGGCTACAATGAGCAGTTCTTC. It yields the protein CASSESGAGGYNEQFF.

The count of this clone is one. The rearrangement joins TRBV4-1 to TRBJ2-3, with D maybe TRBD2 (5 bases). The CDR3 length is 11 residues. Germline loops: CDR1 MGHRA, CDR2 YSYEKL. V lost 5 bases, J lost 6 bases, and 6 bases lay in between. The CDR3 DNA reads as TGCGCCAGCAGCAGGAGGGATACGCAGTATTTT. Amino acid sequence: CASSRRDTQYF.

The chain joins TRBV12-5 to TRBJ2-1, with 7 bases lining up with TRBD2. The CDR3 has 13 residues. The ends lost 7 bases at V and 8 bases at J; junction bases unmatched: 8. Germline CDR1 is LGHNT and CDR2 is FRNRAP. The CDR3 loop is CASVGGGNDEQFF. CDR3 DNA sequence: TGTGCTAGTGTGGGGGGAGGGAACGATGAGCAGTTCTTC.

The chain is built from TRBV28 and TRBJ1-2; TRBD1 is a possible D gene (6 bases). Trimming took 3 bases from V and 4 from J, leaving 9 bases between them. The CDR3 is 13 amino acids. CDR1 and CDR2 (germline): MDHEN, SYDVKM. In DNA form, the CDR3 reads TGTGCCAGCAGTTTTGGGGGCTTCTATGGCTACACCTTC. Protein sequence: CASSFGGFYGYTF.

This clone was recorded only once. The genes are TRBV4-1 and TRBJ2-1; the D gene is possibly TRBD1 (6 bases). The CDR3 consists of 13 residues. Trimming removed 4 bases from V and 7 bases from J, with 11 bases in between. From germline, CDR1 is MGHRA and CDR2 YSYEKL. CDR3 amino acids: CASSRGPRNEQFF. CDR3 nucleotide sequence: TGCGCCAGCAGCCGGGGGCCCCGGAATGAGCAGTTCTTC.

V is TRBV18 and J is TRBJ1-5, with D hard to call. Per germline, CDR1 KGHSH and CDR2 LQKENI. This CDR3 contains 15 residues. The V and J ends lost 5 bases and 5 bases respectively, with 16 bases between them. The CDR3 region has the DNA TGTGCCAGCTCATCGAGACCCCAGAAAGATCAGCCCCAGCATTTT. Residues: CASSSRPQKDQPQHF. The full variable domain, with the rest looked up from reference TRBV18 and TRBJ1-5, is NAGVMQNPRHLVRRRGQEARLRCSPMKGHSHVYWYRQLPEEGLKFMVYLQKENIIDESGMPKERFSAEFPKEGPSILRIQQVVRGDSAAYFCASSSRPQKDQPQHFGDGTRLSIL.

CDR3 residues: CASSIDLGGLNNEQFF. CDR3 sequence (DNA): TGTGCCAGTAGTATAGATCTGGGCGGGTTGAATAATGAGCAGTTCTTC. The chain uses TRBV19 and TRBJ2-1, with D maybe TRBD2 (5 bases). Germline V lookup: CDR1 LNHDA, CDR2 SQIVND (reference sequence). The CDR3 runs 16 residues. Trimming cost V 0 bases and J 7 bases, with 16 bases left between them.

The chain joins TRBV15 to TRBJ2-1; no definite D call. Germline CDR1 and CDR2: LNHNV and YYDKDF (reference sequence). V lost 3 bases, J lost 9 bases, and 15 bases lay in between. This CDR3 has 14 amino acids. The CDR3 reads CATSSGWIEGEQFF. The CDR3 coding sequence is TGTGCCACCAGCAGCGGCTGGATCGAAGGTGAGCAGTTCTTC.

The CDR3 here is CASSEGTAGSGNTIYF. Here the CDR3 DNA reads TGTGCCAGCAGTGAGGGGACGGCCGGATCTGGAAACACCATATATTTT. The chain is built from TRBV2 and TRBJ1-3; maybe TRBD1 (5 bases). CDR1 and CDR2 from the germline V gene are SNHLY and FYNNEI. The CDR3 runs 16 residues. V lost 3 bases to trimming and J lost 1 base, with 13 bases between them.

The rearrangement joins TRBV11-2 to TRBJ2-3; 9 bases align to TRBD1. CDR3 length equals 15 residues. The V segment lost 5 bases and the J segment 4 bases; nucleotides outside the gene matches: 7. CDR1 is SGHAT and CDR2 is FQNNGV in the germline V gene. The CDR3 coding sequence is TGTGCCAGCAGCAGAGGGGACAGGGATGCAGATACGCAGTATTTT. Translation gives CASSRGDRDADTQYF.

The genes are TRBV7-2 and TRBJ2-7; maybe TRBD1 (5 bases). Trimming stripped 1 base from V and 2 bases from J, with 9 bases between. This CDR3 contains 14 residues. Germline V CDR1 and CDR2: SGHTA, FQGNSA. This chain's CDR3 is CASSLEVGAYEQYF. The CDR3 coding sequence is TGTGCCAGCAGCTTAGAAGTAGGGGCCTACGAGCAGTACTTC. Full variable domain (outside the CDR3, taken from reference TRBV7-2 and TRBJ2-7): GAGVSQSPSNKVTEKGKDVELRCDPISGHTALYWYRQSLGQGLEFLIYFQGNSAPDKSGLPSDRFSAERTGGSVSTLTIQRTQQEDSAVYLCASSLEVGAYEQYFGPGTRLTVT.

V gene TRBV4-1 combines with J gene TRBJ2-3, with D perhaps matching TRBD2 (5 bases). V lost 8 bases and J 0 bases, leaving 12 bases between the germline ends. Germline assignment: CDR1 MGHRA and CDR2 YSYEKL. The CDR3 consists of 14 residues. The CDR3 spells CASSLSGSTDTQYF. The CDR3 DNA follows: TGCGCCAGCTCCCTCAGCGGTAGCACAGATACGCAGTATTTT.

J is TRBJ2-2 and V is TRBV29-1; D is ambiguous. V lost 4 bases, J lost 1 base, and 10 bases lay in between. The CDR3 is made up of 14 amino acids. Germline-derived CDR1 and CDR2 are SQVTM and ANQGSEA. For the CDR3, the DNA is TGCAGCGTTGCCGTATCGATGAACACCGGGGAGCTGTTTTTT. It specifies CSVAVSMNTGELFF.

The rearrangement uses TRBV7-9 and TRBJ2-7; D could derive from TRBD1 or TRBD2 (6 bases each). CDR3 length: 14 residues. Germline CDR1 and CDR2: SEHNR and FQNEAQ (reference sequence). Trimming shortened V by 1 base and J by 2 bases, and 9 bases separated the two germline ends. CDR3 protein: CASSLGGTPYEQYF. Written as DNA, the CDR3 is TGTGCCAGCAGCTTAGGCGGGACACCCTACGAGCAGTACTTC.

Only a few counts were recorded for this clone. V is TRBV28 and J is TRBJ2-6, with TRBD1 identical over 8 bases. The V and J ends lost 8 bases and 0 bases, in that order; junction bases with no gene match: 6. The CDR3 loop spans 16 amino acids. In germline, CDR1 is MDHEN, CDR2 SYDVKM. In nucleotides, the CDR3 is TGTGCCAGCGAACAGGGGGAACTCTCTGGGGCCAACGTCCTGACTTTC. It codes for CASEQGELSGANVLTF.

This clone counts as medium-sized. This chain links TRBV2 with TRBJ1-2; no definite D call. Germline V CDR1 and CDR2: SNHLY, FYNNEI. Trimming stripped 3 bases from V and 5 bases from J, with 10 bases between. The CDR3 covers 13 residues. CDR3 bases: TGTGCCAGCAGTGATGCGGCAGCGTATGGCTACACCTTC. Translation gives CASSDAAAYGYTF.

The genes are TRBV9 and TRBJ2-1, with D perhaps assigned TRBD1 or TRBD2 (6 bases each). Trimming stripped 2 bases from V and 3 bases from J, with 12 bases between. The germline gives CDR1 SGDLS, CDR2 YYNGEE. The CDR3 consists of 15 residues. The CDR3 bases are TGTGCCAGCAGCGTCGGGGGCGGAGTCTACAATGAGCAGTTCTTC. Amino acid sequence: CASSVGGGVYNEQFF.

Turning to this clone: Other DNA sequences from this sample encode an identical CDR3 as well. The chain has TRBV5-1 and TRBJ1-1; D is uncertain. V gave up 2 bases and J gave up 1 base, with 6 bases separating them. Germline CDR1 SGHRS, CDR2 YFSETQ. This CDR3 has 13 amino acids. In DNA form, the CDR3 reads TGCGCCAGCAGCTTAGGCGGGAACACTGAAGCTTTCTTT. It yields the protein CASSLGGNTEAFF.

This CDR3 reads CASSGGGRGNTIYF. For the CDR3, the DNA is TGTGCCAGCAGCGGGGGGGGCCGTGGAAACACCATATATTTT. The chain joins TRBV9 to TRBJ1-3, with D perhaps matching TRBD1 (6 bases). The V and J ends lost 3 bases and 3 bases respectively, with 10 bases between them. Germline CDR1 is SGDLS and CDR2 is YYNGEE. The CDR3 extends over 14 amino acids.

The chain recombines TRBV5-1 with TRBJ1-5; 7 bases line up with TRBD1. The junction had 3 bases not matched to a gene; V was cut back by 0 bases and J by 3 bases. The CDR3 contains 15 residues. CDR1 and CDR2 (germline): SGHRS, YFSETQ. Here the CDR3 DNA reads TGCGCCAGCAGCTTGGGACAGGGAATCAATCAGCCCCAGCATTTT. As protein: CASSLGQGINQPQHF. The variable domain in full, completed from reference TRBV5-1 and TRBJ1-5, reads KAGVTQTPRYLIKTRGQQVTLSCSPISGHRSVSWYQQTPGQGLQFLFEYFSETQRNKGNFPGRFSGRQFSNSRSEMNVSTLELGDSALYLCASSLGQGINQPQHFGDGTRLSIL.

This chain uses TRBV9 with TRBJ2-5; 11 positions agree with TRBD2. This CDR3 region has 17 residues. V shed 1 base, J shed 1 base, and the junction held 6 bases outside the gene matches. The germline gives CDR1 SGDLS, CDR2 YYNGEE. CDR3 DNA sequence: TGTGCCAGCAGCGTAACCCCCGGGACTAGCGGCCAAGAGACCCAGTACTTC. Encoded protein: CASSVTPGTSGQETQYF.